This TCR beta chain was observed in a study of glioma-infiltrating T cells after dendritic cell vaccination. Trimming took off 0 bases at V and 1 base at J, with 5 bases between the two ends. Germline V gene sequence: CDR1 SGHDT, CDR2 YYEEEE. The CDR3 runs to 14 residues. Input was 2 ug genomic DNA, or all available if less. The primer mix had 60 V beta and 13 J beta primers. Measured with immunoSEQ multiplex PCR; TCRdb has only the in-frame clones, and not every one. Seen here are some 110,000 clones, roughly 90% observed once, and the top ten hold over 2.5%. Documented time point: after dendritic cell vaccination, including at tumor progression/relapse. Note on this clone: Its cognate antigen is unknown.

Points from the study as a whole: TCR clonality showed no direct relationship with survival.

The clonotype comes from a human donor with glioblastoma. Sample: blood, taken after dendritic cell vaccination. V gene TRBV5-6 combines with J gene TRBJ1-5; D gene unclear. CDR3 bases: TGTGCCAGCAGCTTGGGAGCGAGCAATCAGCCCCAGCATTTT. Protein sequence: CASSLGASNQPQHF.